These 2 T cell receptor beta chains share one sample of origin, sequenced in a study of cytomegalovirus exposure and HLA in healthy donors. The PCR was carried out with 60 Vbeta primers and 13 Jbeta primers. Measured with immunoSEQ multiplex PCR; TCRdb has only the in-frame clones, and not every one. The table shows about 250,000 clones, with about 85% occurring only once. The sequenced material came from PBMCs. Receptors originate from a girl aged 2-10 years in good health and CMV-seronegative.

The rearrangement joins TRBV30 to TRBJ1-2; maybe TRBD1 (5 bases). CDR1 is GTSNPN, CDR2 SVGIG, per germline (reference sequence). This CDR3 has 12 residues. The CDR3 protein is CAQTRGWGGYTF. In nucleotides, the CDR3 is TGTGCTCAAACTCGGGGGTGGGGTGGCTACACCTTC.

The chain uses TRBV27 and TRBJ1-5; TRBD1 might be the D (5 bases). Trimming removed 6 bases from V and 5 bases from J, with 14 bases in between. Germline CDR1 is MNHEY and CDR2 is SMNVEV (reference sequence). The CDR3 contains 14 residues. The CDR3 is CASRSTGYHQPQHF. The CDR3 DNA sequence: TGTGCCAGCAGGAGCACAGGATATCATCAGCCCCAGCATTTT.